The subject of this entry is one TCR beta chain. Its antigen is not identified. These data come from a study of response to subunit inactivated influenza vaccine. General study points: Authors suggested that a seasonal influenza vaccination recruits few new T cells each time.

V shed 6 bases and J 4 bases; nucleotides not matched to a gene: 9. This CDR3 is 15 amino acids long. TCRdb reanalysed the RT-PCR reads using MiXCR and keeps one entry per CDR3 protein. The top ten clones hold about 11% of a sample with under 850,000 distinct CDR3 sequences, approximately 17% of them seen once. This receptor was obtained from a man aged 45-65 years who received an inactivated influenza vaccine. The sample consisted of PBMCs from blood, taken 4 to 6 days after vaccination. The rearrangement links TRBV12-3 or TRBV12-4 to TRBJ2-1; 7 bases match TRBD2. CDR3 nucleotides: TGTGCCAGCAGGGCCAGGAGGGGAGGGTACAATGAGCAGTTCTTC. Amino acids: CASRARRGGYNEQFF.